These T cell receptor beta chains were read from a single sample in a study of response to subunit inactivated influenza vaccine. TCRdb re-called the RT-PCR reads through MiXCR, storing one row per CDR3 protein. The data hold about 180,000 distinct CDR3 sequences, with 7.5% to 10% observed a single time. The specimen was non-naive T cells sorted from PBMCs, collected on the day of vaccination. These receptors all come from a man between 45 and 60 years old who received an inactivated influenza vaccine. Both conserved end residues are part of each CDR3. D genes are given only for firm matches. Clone size is not always given. Where it is, it says once, few, many or a class for expanded clones.

TRBJ1-4 TRBV14 NA NA TGTGCCAGCAGCCGCGGAGTGAATGAAAAACTGTTTTTT CASSRGVNEKLFF
TRBJ1-5 TRBV12-3/TRBV12-4 NA many TGTGCCAGCAGTTTTCTGGACAGAGGCAATCAGCCCCAGCATTTT CASSFLDRGNQPQHF
TRBJ2-4 TRBV19 NA NA TGTGCCAGTAGTATATATAGGTCCTCGGGCATTCAGTACTTC CASSIYRSSGIQYF
TRBJ2-2 TRBV28 TRBD1 many TGTGCCAGCAGTCAACCCCCGGACAGGGCAGGGGAGCTGTTTTTT CASSQPPDRAGELFF
TRBJ2-5 TRBV12-3/TRBV12-4 NA few TGTGCCAGCAGTTTAGACCCAGACCAAGAGACCCAGTACTTC CASSLDPDQETQYF
TRBJ2-1 TRBV29-1 TRBD2 many TGCAGCGGGAGCGGGATCGGCAATGAGCAGTTCTTC CSGSGIGNEQFF
TRBJ1-1 TRBV6-2/TRBV6-3 TRBD1 many TGTGCCAGCAGCTCCGGACAGGGGGTGGCTGAAGCTTTCTTT CASSSGQGVAEAFF
TRBJ2-7 TRBV7-9 TRBD1 NA TGTGCCAGCAGCTTAGCCGGGACAGGGGTAAACGAGCAGTACTTC CASSLAGTGVNEQYF
TRBJ1-2 TRBV10-3 NA many TGTGCCATCAGTGACAGCTACTATGGCTACACCTTC CAISDSYYGYTF
TRBJ2-7 TRBV27 TRBD1 many TGTGCCAGCAGTTCGACAGGGGGAAGTGAGCAGTACTTC CASSSTGGSEQYF
TRBJ1-2 TRBV30 NA few TGTGCCTGGAGTGTACGGGGAAGCTATGGCTACACCTTC CAWSVRGSYGYTF
TRBJ1-2 TRBV30 NA NA TGTGCCTGGAGTGTATCCCGAGGGGGTGGCTACACCTTC CAWSVSRGGGYTF
TRBJ2-7 TRBV7-9 NA NA TGTGCCAGCAGCTTATTTCCACGGACAGATTACGAGCAGTACTTC CASSLFPRTDYEQYF
TRBJ1-1 TRBV20-1 NA few TGCAGTCTACGGGGGACTGAAGCTTTCTTT CSLRGTEAFF
TRBJ2-1 TRBV24-1 NA many TGTGCCACCAGTGCAGGGGACAATGAGCAGTTCTTC CATSAGDNEQFF
TRBJ1-1 TRBV4-2 TRBD1 many TGTGCCAGCAGCCAGGGACAGGGGGTGACTGAAGCTTTCTTT CASSQGQGVTEAFF
TRBJ1-6 TRBV9 TRBD1 many TGTGCCAGCAGCGCCCCAGGGGGTGGTTATAATTCACCCCTCCACTTT CASSAPGGGYNSPLHF
TRBJ2-1 TRBV10-3 TRBD2 NA TGTGCCATCAGTGATAGGAACCTAGCGGGAGGAATTGAGCAGTTCTTC CAISDRNLAGGIEQFF
TRBJ2-1 TRBV28 TRBD2 few TGTGCCAGCAGAGTTAGCGGGAGCTCCTACAATGAGCAGTTCTTC CASRVSGSSYNEQFF
TRBJ2-7 TRBV5-1 TRBD1 many TGCGCCAGCAAAGCCGGGACAGGACCTTACGAGCAGTACTTC CASKAGTGPYEQYF
TRBJ2-2 TRBV27 NA few TGTGCCAGCAGTAACAGGAACACCGGGGAGCTGTTTTTT CASSNRNTGELFF
TRBJ2-1 TRBV24-1 NA few TGTGCCACCAGTGGGGATGTGGCGGATTCCTACAATGAGCAGTTCTTC CATSGDVADSYNEQFF
TRBJ2-7 TRBV25-1 NA NA TGTGCCAGCAGCAGGGAGGGGGCTCTCTACGAGCAGTACTTC CASSREGALYEQYF
TRBJ2-2 TRBV6-1 TRBD1 many TGTGCCAGCAGACCCTGGGGGACAGGGATAGCCGGGGAGCTGTTTTTT CASRPWGTGIAGELFF
TRBJ2-1 TRBV27 NA many TGTGCCAGCAGTCCCCCCCTGAGGACCCTTAACAATGAGCAGTTCTTC CASSPPLRTLNNEQFF
TRBJ2-2 TRBV28 NA NA TGTGCCAGCAGTTTATTGGGCCGTCCCGGGGAGCTGTTTTTT CASSLLGRPGELFF
TRBJ2-3 TRBV6-5 NA few TGTGCCAGCAGTTACTCGGGGGCGCTTGATACGCAGTATTTT CASSYSGALDTQYF
TRBJ2-2 TRBV6-2/TRBV6-3 TRBD1 once TGTGCCAGCACAACCCGGACAGGGTCACTCACCGGGGAGCTGTTTTTT CASTTRTGSLTGELFF
TRBJ2-1 TRBV7-9 NA many TGTGCCATCCCGTATGGACTCTCATACAATGAGCAGTTCTTC CAIPYGLSYNEQFF
TRBJ2-1 TRBV30 NA many TGTGCCTGGAGTCCCGGACACACCAATGAGCAGTTCTTC CAWSPGHTNEQFF
TRBJ1-1 TRBV6-1 NA NA TGTGCCAGCAGCAGGGGACAACCGAACACTGAAGCTTTCTTT CASSRGQPNTEAFF
TRBJ2-3 TRBV30 NA NA TGTGCCTGGACCGTTTGGGGCGACACAGATACGCAGTATTTT CAWTVWGDTDTQYF
TRBJ2-3 TRBV20-1 NA NA TGCAGTTCCGGGGTCCTAATCACAGATACGCAGTATTTT CSSGVLITDTQYF
TRBJ2-7 TRBV3-1 TRBD2 few TGTGCCAGCAGCCAAGATTCGGCTAGCGGGAGCTACGAGCAGTACTTC CASSQDSASGSYEQYF
TRBJ1-1 TRBV5-5 NA few TGTGCCAGCAGCCCGGACTGGGGGCGGCCGAACACTGAAGCTTTCTTT CASSPDWGRPNTEAFF
TRBJ2-5 TRBV4-1 NA medium-sized TGCGCCAGCAGCCAAGAATCCAGCGGAGGGCCTCAAGAGACCCAGTACTTC CASSQESSGGPQETQYF
TRBJ2-1 TRBV3-1 NA many TGTGCCAGCAGCTTTGAGGGGGACTACAATGAGCAGTTCTTC CASSFEGDYNEQFF
TRBJ2-1 TRBV12-3/TRBV12-4 TRBD1 NA TGTGCCAGCAGTCCCCGGACAGGGCTATACAATGAGCAGTTCTTC CASSPRTGLYNEQFF
TRBJ1-3 TRBV29-1 NA many TGCAGCGTTGTTCGCTTGGTAGAAGGAAACACCATATATTTT CSVVRLVEGNTIYF
TRBJ1-5 TRBV7-2 NA NA TGTGCCAGCAGCTTAGCCCCAACGAATCAGCCCCAGCATTTT CASSLAPTNQPQHF
TRBJ2-2 TRBV5-1 NA NA TGCGCCAGCAGCTTGGAGGTCGGGAACACCGGGGAGCTGTTTTTT CASSLEVGNTGELFF
TRBJ1-5 TRBV28 NA NA TGTGCCAGCAGCCGAACGGAAGTTCAGCCCCAGCATTTT CASSRTEVQPQHF
TRBJ2-1 TRBV4-2 NA NA TGTGCCAGCAGCCCCAACAAGGCAGGGTTGGTTGGTAATGAGCAGTTCTTC CASSPNKAGLVGNEQFF
TRBJ2-7 TRBV19 TRBD2 NA TGTGCCAGTAGTCAAGCCAGCGGGGCCCCCTACGAGCAGTACTTC CASSQASGAPYEQYF
TRBJ2-1 TRBV5-1 NA many TGCGCCAGCAGCGATAGGTACAATGAGCAGTTCTTC CASSDRYNEQFF
TRBJ2-2 TRBV5-5 TRBD1 NA TGTGCCAGCAGTTCTCGGACAGGGGACAACACCGGGGAGCTGTTTTTT CASSSRTGDNTGELFF
TRBJ2-1 TRBV4-2 TRBD2 NA TGTGCCAGCAGCCAAGATCGGACGTTCGTAGCGGGGGAGGACAATGAGCAGTTCTTC CASSQDRTFVAGEDNEQFF
TRBJ1-1 TRBV5-1 TRBD1 few TGCGCCAGCAGCTTGGGGAAACAGGGGCCACCGAACACTGAAGCTTTCTTT CASSLGKQGPPNTEAFF
TRBJ1-1 TRBV29-1 TRBD1 few TGCAGCGTTGAAGATTTTATGGTGAGGGGACAGCTGAACACTGAAGCTTTCTTT CSVEDFMVRGQLNTEAFF
TRBJ1-1 TRBV4-2 TRBD1 few TGTGCCAGCAGCCAAGAGACAGGGGGATTCAGGACTGAAGCTTTCTTT CASSQETGGFRTEAFF
TRBJ2-7 TRBV29-1 NA many TGCAGCGTCGTTTTTAGGTACTCCTACGAGCAGTACTTC CSVVFRYSYEQYF